This T cell receptor (beta chain) was sequenced for a study of PD-1 blockade in classical Hodgkin lymphoma (dated by TCRdb to about 2020). In terms of the full investigation: The study used TCR beta sequencing and CyTOF to define a peripheral blood immune signature of response to PD-1 blockade in classical Hodgkin lymphoma. Broader findings and caveats from the paper: Newly diagnosed patients were reported to have lower baseline TCR diversity than healthy donors, and relapsed/refractory patients were reported to have lower baseline TCR diversity still. Only a single clinical trial cohort was studied, and what caused the repertoire differences, possibly disease activity or prior therapy, remained undefined.

Concerning this clone: The antigen it binds to is not known. The record has no base qualities; no much larger clone is one base away.

Sample time point, as interpreted from the label and publication: newly diagnosed, previously untreated cHL patient sample. As a comparison group for the relapsed/refractory trial patients, PBMCs were sequenced from patients with newly diagnosed, previously untreated classical Hodgkin lymphoma. Peripheral blood was collected in 8 mL Vacutainer Cell Preparation Tubes, from which PBMCs were isolated by centrifugation and then cryopreserved. Including the terminal cysteine and phenylalanine, the CDR3 comprises 13 residues. Only the CDR3 DNA stays, 39 bases, in frame from base 1. Trimming costs V 0 bases and J 8 bases, and their ends lie 13 bases apart. For CDR1 and CDR2, the germline V gene (reference sequence) lists GTSNPN and SVGIG. Genomic DNA was isolated using the Qiagen DNeasy kit from unsorted PBMCs as well as from negatively selected CD4+ and CD8+ fractions. TCR beta CDR3 regions were subjected to amplification by immunoSEQ multiplex PCR with primers that anneal to V and J segments. A synthetic immune receptor repertoire was used to minimize amplification bias, and remaining bias was computationally removed after sequencing. In the source study's methods: Custom Python scripts were used to quantify repertoire diversity as the Shannon entropy index. Unsorted, CD4+ and CD8+ repertoires were analyzed separately, except for combined analyses in which CD4+ and CD8+ sequences were merged in silico. The immuneACCESS repertoire file appears here via TCRdb, limited to in-frame rearrangements. These files lack a portion of the clones; in checked studies, under half of the deficit traces to unresolved V genes, and the cause of the others is not known. From that table come the V and J calls and clone size; the DNA was used to work out D and trimming. This sample holds tens of thousands of clones; roughly 92% were observed only once. The ten most abundant clones make up 2.3% of the sample.

The receptor was derived from a human donor with classical Hodgkin lymphoma. The sequence is built from TRBV30 and TRBJ1-2, with the D gene not confidently named. Specimen: peripheral blood mononuclear cells (PBMCs). This receptor carries the CDR3 CAWSVYSDFGYTF. The nucleotides read TGTGCCTGGAGTGTATATTCGGATTTCGGCTACACCTTC.